A selection of T cell receptor beta chains follows, all from one sample in a study of response to subunit inactivated influenza vaccine. TCRdb called the RT-PCR reads again in MiXCR, with one record for every CDR3 protein. The sample records about 520,000 distinct CDR3 sequences, under 8.5% being singletons. Specimen: PBMCs from blood, collected less than 25 months after vaccination. The receptors were sampled from a man aged 45-69 years who received an inactivated influenza vaccine. CDR3s include the opening cysteine and the closing phenylalanine or tryptophan. D genes are given only for firm matches. Clone size is given for some rows only: seen once, a few or many times, or a class if the clone is expanded.

size: few; V: TRBV6-2/TRBV6-3; J: TRBJ2-1; D: TRBD1; DNA: TGTGCCATCAATCCCGGGACAGGGGGTTTGGATGAGCAGTTCTTC; CDR3: CAINPGTGGLDEQFF
size: -; V: TRBV9; J: TRBJ1-6; D: -; DNA: TGTGCCAGCAGCGTCGGCCTTTCCGATTCACCCCTCCACTTT; CDR3: CASSVGLSDSPLHF
size: -; V: TRBV11-2; J: TRBJ2-1; D: -; DNA: TGTGCCAGCAGCTCGCGGAGGGGACAACTTCGTCGACACAGTGAGCAGTTCTTC; CDR3: CASSSRRGQLRRHSEQFF
size: -; V: TRBV7-2; J: TRBJ1-5; D: -; DNA: TGTGCCAGCAGCTACCACGGGGGTGGACAGCCCCAGCATTTT; CDR3: CASSYHGGGQPQHF
size: -; V: TRBV5-1; J: TRBJ2-5; D: -; DNA: TGCGCCAGCAGCCAGCCATCAGGGGCTGGAGAGACCCAGTACTTC; CDR3: CASSQPSGAGETQYF
size: -; V: TRBV20-1; J: TRBJ1-1; D: TRBD1; DNA: TGCAGTGCTAGAGGACAGGGGGGGCCTGTGAACACTGAAGCTTTCTTT; CDR3: CSARGQGGPVNTEAFF
size: many; V: TRBV24-1; J: TRBJ2-1; D: -; DNA: TGTGCCACCCGGGGACTTGACAATGAGCAGTTCTTC; CDR3: CATRGLDNEQFF
size: few; V: TRBV7-8; J: TRBJ2-5; D: TRBD2; DNA: TGTGCCAGCAGCTTAGCGACGGGAGGGTGGGGAGAGACCCAGTACTTC; CDR3: CASSLATGGWGETQYF
size: -; V: TRBV10-3; J: TRBJ2-1; D: TRBD2; DNA: TGTGCCACCTCAACTAGCACGACCGGGGGGGAGCAGTTCTTC; CDR3: CATSTSTTGGEQFF
size: few; V: TRBV20-1; J: TRBJ2-7; D: TRBD2; DNA: TGCAGTGCTAGAGATTCGTCCGGGACTAGCGGGGTCGGGTACGAGCAGTACTTC; CDR3: CSARDSSGTSGVGYEQYF
size: -; V: TRBV4-3; J: TRBJ2-7; D: TRBD2; DNA: TGCGCCAGCAGCCAAGGGACTAGCGGGAGGGCCCACGAGCAGTACTTC; CDR3: CASSQGTSGRAHEQYF